These 30 T cell receptor beta chains share one sample of origin, sequenced in a study of T cells after yellow fever vaccination (dated by TCRdb to about 2019). This specimen's treatment or condition label, per the study, means: live attenuated yellow fever vaccine strain. Library preparation employed 5' RACE. Sequencing was performed on an Illumina HiSeq 2500. The public reads were run again by TCRdb, first through fastp at Q25 and then through MiXCR, and only productive beta chains were kept. Each CDR3 protein appears once, grouped with its most common genes and DNA. Present in this sample are about 630,000 distinct CDR3 sequences, around an eighth of which were seen just once. Jointly, the top ten make up 14% to 15% of the sample. The source was PBMCs, collected on the day of the yellow fever booster vaccination. These receptors all come from a young man who received the YFV17D yellow fever vaccine.

This clonotype was seen repeatedly, ten times or more. CDR3 sequence reads: CASSIAGGPSDTQYF. CDR3 nucleotide sequence: TGTGCCAGTAGTATAGCGGGAGGGCCGTCAGATACGCAGTATTTT. The chain carries TRBV19 and TRBJ2-3; 8 nucleotides match TRBD2. Losses at the gene ends were 1 base for V and 4 bases for J; bases not matched to a gene: 4. From germline, CDR1 is LNHDA and CDR2 SQIVND (reference sequence). The CDR3 has 15 amino acids.

This clonotype has only a few counts. This chain links TRBV28 with TRBJ1-1; tentatively, D is TRBD1 (5 bases). The ends were cut back, 7 bases at V and 6 bases at J, with 24 bases in the middle. Germline V gives CDR1 MDHEN, CDR2 SYDVKM. The CDR3 is 16 amino acids. DNA for the CDR3: TGTGCCAGCACCCCGAACACGTTGGGGGGGTTCCCTGAAGCTTTCTTT. Encoded protein: CASTPNTLGGFPEAFF.

This chain uses TRBV7-3 with TRBJ2-7, with 13 nucleotides matching TRBD2. J was trimmed by 2 bases and V by 5 bases; bases with no gene match: 15. This CDR3 has 19 amino acids. CDR1 and CDR2 from the germline V gene are SGHTA and FQGTGA. The CDR3 loop is CASSPQPRRTSGGPYEQYF. CDR3 DNA: TGTGCCAGCAGCCCTCAACCTAGGAGGACTAGCGGGGGACCCTACGAGCAGTACTTC.

V usage is TRBV12-3 or TRBV12-4 and J usage is TRBJ2-7; D is unclear. This CDR3 has 13 amino acids. V shed 3 bases and J shed 6 bases, with 12 bases lying between them. CDR3 residues: CASSLAGMSEQYF. In DNA, the CDR3 is TGTGCCAGCAGTTTGGCAGGCATGAGCGAGCAGTACTTC.

This clonotype was picked up many times. The CDR3 nucleotides read TGCGCCAGCAGCTCCGCCGGCGGGAGAGGGGAGACCCAGTACTTC. Amino acid sequence: CASSSAGGRGETQYF. The V call is TRBV4-3, the J call TRBJ2-5; 7 bases fit TRBD2. The CDR3 extends over 15 amino acids. Germline V gene data show CDR1 as LGHNA and CDR2 as YSLEER. V lost 5 bases, J lost 5 bases, and 11 bases stayed unmatched.

This clonotype has only a few counts. The chain combines TRBV29-1 with TRBJ2-3; TRBD2 matches at 15 bases. There are 17 residues in the CDR3. Looked up from germline, CDR1 is SQVTM and CDR2 is ANQGSEA. V lost 4 bases, J lost 0 bases, and 5 bases stayed unmatched. The CDR3 sequence: CSVVGTSGRISTDTQYF. The CDR3, as DNA: TGCAGCGTTGTTGGGACTAGCGGGAGGATTAGCACAGATACGCAGTATTTT.

The table lists this clonotype with a few counts. This rearrangement joins TRBV12-3 or TRBV12-4 to TRBJ2-4; D call uncertain. V lost 3 bases and J 2 bases, leaving 14 bases between the germline ends. CDR3 length equals 16 residues. This chain's CDR3 is CASSLNAIWPKNIQYF. The CDR3 DNA reads as TGTGCCAGCAGTTTGAACGCCATCTGGCCCAAAAACATTCAGTACTTC.

This clonotype occurred a few times. The chain joins TRBV7-9 to TRBJ2-7; 10 nucleotides match TRBD2. CDR1 is SEHNR, CDR2 FQNEAQ, per germline (reference sequence). The CDR3 covers 15 residues. V shed 7 bases and J 0 bases; nucleotides not matched to a gene: 6. CDR3 DNA: TGTGCCAGCACTAGCGGGAGCGACAGCTCCTACGAGCAGTACTTC. This sequence encodes CASTSGSDSSYEQYF.

This clonotype was recorded a few times. The gene calls are TRBV7-9 and TRBJ2-3, with D possibly TRBD2 on 5 matching bases. Germline V gene lookup returns CDR1 SEHNR and CDR2 FQNEAQ (reference sequence). The CDR3 loop spans 16 amino acids. V was shortened by 5 bases and J by 0 bases, with 15 bases between the two germline ends. The CDR3 spells CASSPRTVFSTDTQYF. Written as DNA, the CDR3 is TGTGCCAGCAGCCCCCGGACTGTTTTTAGCACAGATACGCAGTATTTT.

The rearrangement uses TRBV4-2 and TRBJ2-2; D uncertain. The CDR3 length is 14 residues. V gave up 0 bases and J gave up 4 bases, with 6 bases separating them. Germline V CDR1 and CDR2: LGHNA, YNFKEQ. The CDR3 is CASSQDDLTGELFF. The CDR3 DNA sequence: TGTGCCAGCAGCCAAGATGACCTCACCGGGGAGCTGTTTTTT.

The chain combines TRBV14 with TRBJ2-2, with 8 bases aligning to TRBD2. The germline gives CDR1 SGHDN, CDR2 FVKESK. J was trimmed by 3 bases and V by 1 base; bases with no gene match: 10. CDR3 length equals 18 residues. CDR3 DNA sequence: TGTGCCAGCAGCCAAGTCCCGGGCAGCGGGAGATACACCGGGGAGCTGTTTTTT. Its translation: CASSQVPGSGRYTGELFF.

This clonotype was observed a handful of times. The genes are TRBV19 and TRBJ2-3; possibly TRBD2 for D (5 bases). Trimming removed 3 bases from V and 4 bases from J, with 17 bases in between. There are 16 residues in the CDR3. The germline gives CDR1 LNHDA, CDR2 SQIVND (reference sequence). The DNA for the CDR3 is TGTGCCAGTAGTATTGGGGTTCGGGGAGTGGCAGATACGCAGTATTTT. Translated: CASSIGVRGVADTQYF.

This clonotype has more than one count but fewer than ten. The genes are TRBV6-2 or TRBV6-3 and TRBJ1-1; D gene unclear. V gave up 0 bases and J gave up 5 bases, with 7 bases separating them. CDR3 length: 13 amino acids. The germline CDR1 and CDR2 sequences are MNHEY and SVGEGT. CDR3 residues: CASSYSGETEAFF. CDR3 DNA: TGTGCCAGCAGTTACTCGGGCGAGACTGAAGCTTTCTTT.

The gene calls are TRBV5-1 and TRBJ2-2; 11 nucleotides align to TRBD2. This CDR3 spans 14 amino acids. The V gene end was trimmed by 4 bases and the J gene end by 14 bases; junction bases not matched to a gene: 10. Germline values: CDR1 SGHRS, CDR2 YFSETQ. In DNA, the CDR3 is TGCGCCAGCAGCCAATTTAGCGGGAGGGCCGACCTGTTTTTT. Translation gives CASSQFSGRADLFF.

The gene calls are TRBV30 and TRBJ2-1, with TRBD2 identical over 8 bases. Looked up from germline, CDR1 is GTSNPN and CDR2 is SVGIG (reference sequence). V shed 4 bases and J 4 bases; nucleotides not matched to a gene: 6. The CDR3 has 14 residues. In nucleotides, the CDR3 is TGTGCCTGGAACCCAGCGGGGGCATACAATGAGCAGTTCTTC. It yields the protein CAWNPAGAYNEQFF.

The chain is built from TRBV24-1 and TRBJ2-5; D might be TRBD1 (6 bases). This CDR3 is 15 amino acids long. V was clipped by 5 bases and J by 5 bases, with 17 bases between them. CDR1 and CDR2 from the germline V gene are KGHDR and SFDVKD. CDR3 amino acids: CATSGMQGSRETQYF. The CDR3 coding sequence is TGTGCCACCAGTGGAATGCAGGGGAGTAGGGAGACCCAGTACTTC.

The chain recombines TRBV14 with TRBJ1-1; 9 bases are shared with TRBD1. The CDR3 extends over 15 amino acids. CDR1 is SGHDN and CDR2 is FVKESK in the germline V gene. The V and J ends lost 5 bases and 5 bases, in that order; junction bases with no gene match: 9. The CDR3 DNA follows: TGTGCCAGCAGCGAGTGGGGGACAGGGCCTACTGAAGCTTTCTTT. This translates into CASSEWGTGPTEAFF.

The table lists this clonotype with a few counts. This chain's CDR3 is CSAGGREAYNEQFF. The CDR3 bases are TGCAGCGCGGGGGGAAGGGAAGCCTACAATGAGCAGTTCTTC. The V gene is TRBV29-1, the J gene TRBJ2-1; 7 bases match TRBD2. The length of the CDR3 is 14 residues. J gave up 2 bases and V 7 bases, and 8 bases lay outside the gene matches. From germline, CDR1 is SQVTM and CDR2 ANQGSEA.

There are a few counts of this clonotype. The chain recombines TRBV20-1 with TRBJ2-1; D unclear. V lost 3 bases and J lost 6, with 12 bases in between. The CDR3 totals 13 residues. The germline V gene encodes CDR1 DFQATT and CDR2 SNEGSKA (reference sequence). CDR3 DNA: TGCAGTGCTAGGGACCCTCGACCCAATGAGCAGTTCTTC. Protein sequence: CSARDPRPNEQFF.

A few counts support this clonotype. The chain carries TRBV11-2 and TRBJ1-2; D is uncertain. The CDR3 has 12 amino acids. The germline CDR1 and CDR2 sequences are SGHAT and FQNNGV. Trimming removed 1 base from V and 6 bases from J, with 6 bases in between. CDR3 sequence: CASSLGWDGYTF. For the CDR3, the DNA is TGTGCCAGCAGCTTAGGGTGGGATGGCTACACCTTC.

This clonotype was counted many times. The chain employs TRBV20-1 and TRBJ2-3; no firm D call. Germline V gene data show CDR1 as DFQATT and CDR2 as SNEGSKA (reference sequence). This CDR3 has 14 amino acids. V gave up 1 base and J gave up 2 bases, with 10 bases separating them. This CDR3 is CSARVPGDTDTQYF. The CDR3 DNA follows: TGCAGTGCTAGAGTACCAGGAGACACAGATACGCAGTATTTT.

The J gene is TRBJ1-3, the V gene TRBV19; a weak D match, TRBD1 (5 bases). Germline V gives CDR1 LNHDA, CDR2 SQIVND (reference sequence). The CDR3 is 14 residues long. With 7 bases removed from V and 8 bases from J, the gap between germline ends came to 18 bases. CDR3 in DNA: TGTGCCAGTACGCCGGGGCAGAACTTCTACACCATATATTTT. Translated, it gives CASTPGQNFYTIYF.

V usage is TRBV18 and J usage is TRBJ2-1; no clear D. V was shortened by 1 base and J by 10 bases, with 14 bases between the two germline ends. Germline lookup yields CDR1 KGHSH and CDR2 LQKENI. CDR3 length: 14 residues. CDR3 residues: CASSPRPAIPEQFF. For the CDR3, the DNA is TGTGCCAGCTCACCACGGCCCGCTATACCCGAGCAGTTCTTC.

This clonotype appeared a few times. The chain links TRBV20-1 to TRBJ1-6; D is uncertain. This CDR3 has 15 residues. Germline lookup yields CDR1 DFQATT and CDR2 SNEGSKA (reference sequence). Deletions cut 4 bases from V and 5 bases from J, with 15 bases between. CDR3 bases: TGCAGTGCTATTAAGACCGGGATTAATAATTCACCCCTCCACTTT. Protein sequence: CSAIKTGINNSPLHF.

The rearrangement joins TRBV7-2 to TRBJ2-7; D gene ambiguous. This CDR3 is built from 13 residues. V shed 1 base and J shed 4 bases, with 8 bases lying between them. Germline loops: CDR1 SGHTA, CDR2 FQGNSA. The chain's CDR3 is CASSLGRKYEQYF. CDR3 nucleotide sequence: TGTGCCAGCAGCTTAGGGAGAAAGTACGAGCAGTACTTC.

The chain joins TRBV3-1 to TRBJ2-1; D possibly uses TRBD1 or TRBD2 (5 bases each). Trimming took 2 bases from V and 9 from J, leaving 17 bases between them. Per germline, CDR1 LGHDT and CDR2 YNNKEL (reference sequence). This CDR3 comprises 15 residues. The chain's CDR3 is CASSQSPGTGIEQFF. In nucleotides, the CDR3 is TGTGCCAGCAGCCAAAGCCCGGGGACGGGGATTGAGCAGTTCTTC.

This clonotype was found a few times. The V call is TRBV15, the J call TRBJ2-1, with unresolved D. Germline CDR1 LNHNV, CDR2 YYDKDF (reference sequence). V lost 5 bases and J 1 base, leaving 12 bases between the germline ends. This CDR3 has 15 amino acids. The CDR3 sequence is CATSGRSGSYNEQFF. The CDR3 nucleotides are TGTGCCACCAGCGGACGCTCTGGGTCCTACAATGAGCAGTTCTTC.

The V and J genes are TRBV29-1 and TRBJ2-3; D is ambiguous. The CDR3 spans 13 residues. CDR1 is SQVTM and CDR2 is ANQGSEA in the germline V gene. The V and J ends lost 2 bases and 3 bases respectively, with 9 bases between them. DNA for the CDR3: TGCAGCGTTGAATTCCTCTTGACAGATACGCAGTATTTT. Translated: CSVEFLLTDTQYF.

This chain joins TRBV11-2 and TRBJ2-3; TRBD1 matches at 11 bases. CDR3 size: 18 residues. Germline V gives CDR1 SGHAT, CDR2 FQNNGV. V gave up 0 bases and J gave up 7 bases; unmatched junction bases: 12. Written as DNA, the CDR3 is TGTGCCAGCAGCTTAGAAGGGACAGGGGGGACCCCTAGGAATACGCAGTATTTT. It codes for CASSLEGTGGTPRNTQYF.

This chain uses TRBV15 with TRBJ2-7; D not certain. Trimming stripped 4 bases from V and 1 base from J, with 14 bases between. The germline gives CDR1 LNHNV, CDR2 YYDKDF (reference sequence). This CDR3 has 15 residues. CDR3 sequence (DNA): TGTGCCACCAGCATTGGCGCGCCAGAGTCCTACGAGCAGTACTTC. It codes for CATSIGAPESYEQYF.